The subject of this entry is one T cell receptor (beta chain). Germline CDR1 and CDR2: LGHNA and YSLEER. The CDR3 length is 16 residues. V trimming: 4 bases; J trimming: 1 base; junction bases outside the gene matches: 9. This sample is part of a study of cytomegalovirus exposure and HLA in healthy donors. Sequencing used immunoSEQ multiplex PCR; TCRdb keeps in-frame clones, though not all of them. The sample contains roughly 250,000 clones, around 90% of which appear only once. This sequence joins TRBV4-3 and TRBJ2-7, with 8 bases lining up with TRBD1. The source of this sequence is a woman younger than 30 in good health and CMV-seronegative. The sequenced material came from PBMCs. Here the CDR3 DNA reads TGCGCCAGCAGCCCCGCCGCAGGGGGCATATCCTACGAGCAGTACTTC. Translation gives CASSPAAGGISYEQYF.